This T cell receptor beta chain was identified in a study of T cell repertoires in cytomegalovirus infection. Study-wide context: CMV infection plus the matching HLA type was flagged by public TCR beta signatures.

TCRdb itself ran the reads through MiXCR, one entry per CDR3 protein. The data contain roughly 200,000 distinct CDR3 sequences, about 15% of them seen just once; the ten biggest clones take up about 23%. General study findings and limits: Summed public TCR beta family frequency identified CMV carriers bearing the relevant HLA. It was HLA-C-restricted CMV-specific TCR beta clonotypes that dominated the response ex vivo.

This clonotype came up many times. The antigen is undetermined. The V gene lost 8 bases and the J gene lost 6 bases, with 20 bases spanning the gap. The CDR3 consists of 14 residues. The rearrangement uses TRBV12-3 or TRBV12-4 and TRBJ2-7; D possibly uses TRBD1 or TRBD2 (5 bases each). Sequenced: CD8+ T cells from PBMCs. The source is a human donor in good health (CMV status not recorded). Some clones in this sample may be carry-over from other donors' samples. The CDR3: CASGAGTTPREQYF. CDR3 coding DNA: TGTGCCAGCGGAGCCGGGACCACCCCTCGCGAGCAGTACTTC.